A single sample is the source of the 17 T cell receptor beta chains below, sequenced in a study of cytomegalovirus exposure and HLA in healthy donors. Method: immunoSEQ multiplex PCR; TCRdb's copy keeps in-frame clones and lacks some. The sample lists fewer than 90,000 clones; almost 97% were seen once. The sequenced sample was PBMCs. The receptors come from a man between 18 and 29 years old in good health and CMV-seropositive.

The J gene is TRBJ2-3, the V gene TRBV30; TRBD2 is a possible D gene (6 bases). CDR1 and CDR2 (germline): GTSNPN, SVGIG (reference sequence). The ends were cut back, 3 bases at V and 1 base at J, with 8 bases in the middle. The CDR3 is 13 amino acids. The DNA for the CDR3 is TGTGCCTGGAGACTAGCAGGCACAGATACGCAGTATTTT. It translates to CAWRLAGTDTQYF.

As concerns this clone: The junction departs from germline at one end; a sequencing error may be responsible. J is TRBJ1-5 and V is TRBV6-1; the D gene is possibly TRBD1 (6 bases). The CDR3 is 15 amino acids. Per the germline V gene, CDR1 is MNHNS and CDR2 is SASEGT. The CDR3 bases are TGTGTCAGCAGTGAGGCCTACAGGGGCAATCAGCCCCAGCATTTT. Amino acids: CVSSEAYRGNQPQHF.

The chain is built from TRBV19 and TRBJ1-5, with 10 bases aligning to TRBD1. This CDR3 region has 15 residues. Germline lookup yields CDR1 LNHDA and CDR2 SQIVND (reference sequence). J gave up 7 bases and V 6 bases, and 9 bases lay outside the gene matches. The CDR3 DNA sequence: TGTGCCAGTAGGGGGGGGACAGGGGTTGAACAGCCCCAGCATTTT. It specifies CASRGGTGVEQPQHF.

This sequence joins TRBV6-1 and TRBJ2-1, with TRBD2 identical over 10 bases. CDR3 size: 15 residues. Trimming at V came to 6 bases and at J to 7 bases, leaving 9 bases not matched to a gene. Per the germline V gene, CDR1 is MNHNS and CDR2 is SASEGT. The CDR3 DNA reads TGTGCCAGCAGCGCGCTAGCGGGAGAAGGAAATGAGCAGTTCTTC. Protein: CASSALAGEGNEQFF.

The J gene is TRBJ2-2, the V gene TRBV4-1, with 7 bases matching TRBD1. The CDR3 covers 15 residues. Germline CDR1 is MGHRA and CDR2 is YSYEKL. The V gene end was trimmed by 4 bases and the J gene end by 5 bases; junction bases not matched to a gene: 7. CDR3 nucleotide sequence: TGCGCCAGCAGCCTTCAGACAGGGCGGACCGGGGAGCTGTTTTTT. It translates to CASSLQTGRTGELFF.

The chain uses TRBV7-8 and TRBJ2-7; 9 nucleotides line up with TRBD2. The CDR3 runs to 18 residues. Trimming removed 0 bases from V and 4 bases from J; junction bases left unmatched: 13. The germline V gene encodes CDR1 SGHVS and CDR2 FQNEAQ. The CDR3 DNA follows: TGTGCCAGCAGCTTAGCGCAGGCGGGAGGGCCCATTCCGTACGAGCAGTACTTC. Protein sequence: CASSLAQAGGPIPYEQYF.

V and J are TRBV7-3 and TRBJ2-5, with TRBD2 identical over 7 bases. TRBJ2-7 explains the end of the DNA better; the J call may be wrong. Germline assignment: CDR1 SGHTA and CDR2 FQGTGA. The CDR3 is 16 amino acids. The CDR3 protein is CASSLDGTNPSYEQYF. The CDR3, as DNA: TGTGCCAGCAGCCTAGACGGGACTAATCCTTCCTACGAGCAGTACTTC.

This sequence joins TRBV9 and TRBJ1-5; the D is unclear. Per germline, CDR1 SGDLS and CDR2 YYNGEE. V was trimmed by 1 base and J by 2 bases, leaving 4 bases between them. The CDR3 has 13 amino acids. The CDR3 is CASSVQGNQPQHF. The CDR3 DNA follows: TGTGCCAGCAGCGTACAGGGCAATCAGCCCCAGCATTTT.

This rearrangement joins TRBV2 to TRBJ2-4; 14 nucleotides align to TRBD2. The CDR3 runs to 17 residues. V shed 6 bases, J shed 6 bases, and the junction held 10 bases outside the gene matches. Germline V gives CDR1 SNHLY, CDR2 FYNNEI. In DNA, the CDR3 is TGTGCCAGCAGGTTGGGACTAGCGGGAGTAGGTGGAAACATTCAGTACTTC. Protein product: CASRLGLAGVGGNIQYF.

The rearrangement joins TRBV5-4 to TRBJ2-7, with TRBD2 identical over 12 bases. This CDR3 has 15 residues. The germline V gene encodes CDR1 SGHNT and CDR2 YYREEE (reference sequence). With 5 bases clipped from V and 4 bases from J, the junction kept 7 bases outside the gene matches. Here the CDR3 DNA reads TGTGCCAGCAGAACCGGGACTAGCGGGCCGTACGAGCAGTACTTC. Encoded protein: CASRTGTSGPYEQYF.

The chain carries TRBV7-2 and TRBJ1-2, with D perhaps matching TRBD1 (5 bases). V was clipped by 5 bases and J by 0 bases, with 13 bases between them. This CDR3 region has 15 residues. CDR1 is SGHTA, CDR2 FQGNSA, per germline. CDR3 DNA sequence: TGTGCCAGCAGCCACGACGCGGGGCCTAACTATGGCTACACCTTC. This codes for CASSHDAGPNYGYTF.

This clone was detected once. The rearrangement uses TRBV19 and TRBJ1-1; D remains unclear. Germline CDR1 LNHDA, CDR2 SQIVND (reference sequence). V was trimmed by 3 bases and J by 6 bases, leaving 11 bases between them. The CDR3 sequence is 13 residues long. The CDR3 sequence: CASSIGSVAEAFF. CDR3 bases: TGTGCCAGTAGTATCGGTTCGGTCGCTGAAGCTTTCTTT.

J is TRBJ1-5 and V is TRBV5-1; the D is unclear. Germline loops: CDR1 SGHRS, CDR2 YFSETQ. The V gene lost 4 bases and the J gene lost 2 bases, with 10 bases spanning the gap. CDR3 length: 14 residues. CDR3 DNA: TGCGCCAGCAGCCCTCTCTCGGGCAATCAGCCCCAGCATTTT. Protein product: CASSPLSGNQPQHF.

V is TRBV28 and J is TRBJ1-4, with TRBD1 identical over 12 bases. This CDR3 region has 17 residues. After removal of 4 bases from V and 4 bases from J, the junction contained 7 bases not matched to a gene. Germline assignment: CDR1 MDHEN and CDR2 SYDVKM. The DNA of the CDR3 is TGTGCCAGCAGTTCTAGGGACAGGGGGCGGCTTAATGAAAAACTGTTTTTT. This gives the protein CASSSRDRGRLNEKLFF.

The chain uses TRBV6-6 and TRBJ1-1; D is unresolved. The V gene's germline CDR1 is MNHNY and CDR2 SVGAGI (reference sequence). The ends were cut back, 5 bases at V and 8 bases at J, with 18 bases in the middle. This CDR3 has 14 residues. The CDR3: CASSQLTLKTEAFF. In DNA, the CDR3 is TGTGCCAGCAGTCAACTCACTTTGAAAACCGAAGCTTTCTTT.

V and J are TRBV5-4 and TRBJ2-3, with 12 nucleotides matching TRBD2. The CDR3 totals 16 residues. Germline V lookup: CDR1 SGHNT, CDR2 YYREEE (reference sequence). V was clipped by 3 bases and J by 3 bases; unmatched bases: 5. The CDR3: CASSWGLAGGTDTQYF. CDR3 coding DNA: TGTGCCAGCAGCTGGGGTCTAGCGGGAGGGACAGATACGCAGTATTTT. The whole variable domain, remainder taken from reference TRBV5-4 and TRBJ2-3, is ETGVTQSPTHLIKTRGQQVTLRCSSQSGHNTVSWYQQALGQGPQFIFQYYREEENGRGNFPPRFSGLQFPNYSSELNVNALELDDSALYLCASSWGLAGGTDTQYFGPGTRLTVL.

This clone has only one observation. The CDR3 DNA reads TGCGCCAGCAGCCCCTGGGGTGGGCGGGGGGAGCAGTTCTTC. This encodes CASSPWGGRGEQFF. The V and J genes are TRBV4-1 and TRBJ2-1; 7 positions match TRBD2. The CDR3 has 14 residues. Germline CDR1 and CDR2: MGHRA and YSYEKL. After removal of 4 bases from V and 10 bases from J, the junction contained 10 bases not matched to a gene.